The 2 T cell receptor beta chains reported below all come from one sample, sequenced in a study of blood T cell repertoires in COVID-19. Sequenced by immunoSEQ multiplex PCR; TCRdb stores in-frame clones only, minus some. The top ten hold under 20% of the sample, which has 45,000 or so clones, over 70% seen once. Sample: peripheral blood. These receptors came from a man aged 65 to 85 with acute or convalescent COVID-19.

The chain uses TRBV28 and TRBJ1-6; D is perhaps TRBD1 (6 bases). Trimming took 7 bases from V and 8 from J, leaving 15 bases between them. This CDR3 region has 14 residues. Germline V CDR1 and CDR2: MDHEN, SYDVKM. In nucleotides, the CDR3 is TGTGCCAGCATCGGGGGGGCGGAAGATTCACCCCTCCACTTT. Translation: CASIGGAEDSPLHF.

The J gene is TRBJ2-3, the V gene TRBV20-1; D is possibly TRBD1 (6 bases). In germline, CDR1 is DFQATT, CDR2 SNEGSKA (reference sequence). This CDR3 has 17 amino acids. Trimming took 3 bases from V and 2 from J, leaving 21 bases between them. CDR3 sequence reads: CSASSPLSRGLTDTQYF. CDR3 in DNA: TGCAGTGCTAGTAGTCCGCTCAGCAGGGGCCTCACAGATACGCAGTATTTT.